The 24 T cell receptor beta chains in this list originate from one sample, sequenced in a study of identical twins. MiXCR, run by TCRdb on the 5' RACE reads, gives a single entry per CDR3 protein. The profile covers around 1.7 million distinct CDR3 sequences, with about 32% appearing a single time and around 0.3% taken by the ten largest. Material for sequencing was cord blood. Receptors originate from a newborn girl in good health.

This clonotype was observed a handful of times. The rearrangement links TRBV29-1 to TRBJ1-2; TRBD1 agrees at 8 bases. V lost 0 bases and J lost 4; bases outside the gene matches: 4. Germline CDR1 is SQVTM and CDR2 is ANQGSEA. This CDR3 contains 14 residues. The CDR3 nucleotides read TGCAGCGTTGAAGATAACAGGGGGAGCTATGGCTACACCTTC. Protein: CSVEDNRGSYGYTF. Using reference TRBV29-1 and TRBJ1-2 for the parts outside the CDR3, the full variable domain is SAVISQKPSRDICQRGTSLTIQCQVDSQVTMMFWYRQQPGQSLTLIATANQGSEATYESGFVIDKFPISRPNLTFSTLTVSNMSPEDSSIYLCSVEDNRGSYGYTFGSGTRLTVV.

This rearrangement joins TRBV20-1 to TRBJ1-1; tentative D call: TRBD1 (6 bases). Germline V gene data show CDR1 as DFQATT and CDR2 as SNEGSKA (reference sequence). Trimming shortened V by 4 bases and J by 3 bases, and 9 bases separated the two germline ends. The CDR3 sequence is 12 residues long. CDR3 amino acids: CSANSGDTEAFF. DNA for the CDR3: TGCAGTGCTAATTCAGGGGACACTGAAGCTTTCTTT.

The rearrangement links TRBV28 to TRBJ2-1; D is uncertain. The V end lost 7 bases, the J end lost 9 bases, and 13 bases lay between the germline ends. Germline CDR1 is MDHEN and CDR2 is SYDVKM. The CDR3 is 12 amino acids. In DNA form, the CDR3 reads TGTGCCAGCACCCTTCTGGGTGCTGAGCAGTTCTTC. Protein product: CASTLLGAEQFF.

CDR3 bases: TGTGCCAGCGGGACTAGCGGGAGAGCCAAAAACATTCAGTACTTC. Protein sequence: CASGTSGRAKNIQYF. The chain carries TRBV4-2 and TRBJ2-4; TRBD2 matches at 14 bases. CDR1 is LGHNA and CDR2 is YNFKEQ in the germline V gene. The length of the CDR3 is 15 residues. Trimming cost V 8 bases and J 0 bases; bases outside gene matches: 0.

V and J are TRBV6-5 and TRBJ2-1; 8 nucleotides line up with TRBD1. The germline CDR1 and CDR2 sequences are MNHEY and SVGAGI. CDR3 length: 15 amino acids. V dropped 2 bases and J dropped 4; count of bases not matched to a gene: 4. The CDR3 loop reads CASSYGQGQYNEQFF. The CDR3 nucleotides are TGTGCCAGCAGTTACGGACAGGGTCAGTACAATGAGCAGTTCTTC.

CDR3 DNA: TGTGCCAGCAAGCGGGACATTCAAGAAGCTTTCTTT. Translated, it gives CASKRDIQEAFF. This chain links TRBV6-2 or TRBV6-3 with TRBJ1-1, with D possibly matching TRBD1 (6 bases). The CDR3 runs to 12 residues. Germline V CDR1 and CDR2: MNHEY, SVGEGT. Trimming cost V 7 bases and J 8 bases, with 14 bases left between them.

The sample holds a few counts of this clonotype. The chain couples TRBV11-1 to TRBJ2-1; 7 nucleotides agree with TRBD2. The V and J ends lost 3 bases and 5 bases, in that order; junction bases with no gene match: 7. From germline, CDR1 is SGHAT and CDR2 FQDESV (reference sequence). CDR3 size: 15 residues. CDR3 sequence (DNA): TGTGCCAGCAGCTTTGGGGGGGGATTGAACAATGAGCAGTTCTTC. Its translation: CASSFGGGLNNEQFF.

This clonotype turned up a few times. This rearrangement joins TRBV13 to TRBJ2-3; TRBD1 or TRBD2 may be the D gene (5 bases each). The CDR3 has 18 amino acids. Per germline, CDR1 PRHDT and CDR2 FYEKMQ (reference sequence). V was clipped by 3 bases and J by 1 base, with 20 bases between them. The CDR3 DNA is TGTGCCAGCAGCTTTCTCGGGGACCCCATACTAGGCACAGATACGCAGTATTTT. Residues: CASSFLGDPILGTDTQYF.

This clonotype was counted only a few times. V gene TRBV28 combines with J gene TRBJ2-3, with 8 nucleotides matching TRBD2. Looked up from germline, CDR1 is MDHEN and CDR2 is SYDVKM. The CDR3 has 15 residues. V trimming: 3 bases; J trimming: 5 bases; junction bases outside the gene matches: 7. CDR3 coding DNA: TGTGCCAGCAGTTTGGTCGGGAGGGCCGAAGATACGCAGTATTTT. Amino acid sequence: CASSLVGRAEDTQYF. The entire variable domain, with the rest obtained from reference TRBV28 and TRBJ2-3, is as follows: DVKVTQSSRYLVKRTGEKVFLECVQDMDHENMFWYRQDPGLGLRLIYFSYDVKMKEKGDIPEGYSVSREKKERFSLILESASTNQTSMYLCASSLVGRAEDTQYFGPGTRLTVL.

This clonotype has only a few counts. This chain links TRBV6-2 or TRBV6-3 with TRBJ2-1; 7 nucleotides align to TRBD2. Germline-derived CDR1 and CDR2 are MNHEY and SVGEGT. V shed 9 bases and J 10 bases; nucleotides not matched to a gene: 12. This CDR3 is built from 13 residues. For the CDR3, the DNA is TGTGCCAGTTGGACTAGAGGGTTGGACGAGCAGTTCTTC. Translating gives CASWTRGLDEQFF.

The sample holds many counts of this clonotype. The V and J genes are TRBV27 and TRBJ2-3; D possibly corresponds to TRBD2 (6 bases). There are 16 residues in the CDR3. Germline CDR1 reads MNHEY; CDR2 reads SMNVEV (reference sequence). V was cut by 2 bases and J by 3 bases, with 15 bases left in between. CDR3 nucleotides: TGTGCCAGCAGTTTAAGGCGGGAACTTCCTACAGATACGCAGTATTTT. Encoded protein: CASSLRRELPTDTQYF.

This clonotype occurred many times. V is TRBV5-1 and J is TRBJ2-5; D gene uncertain. Germline CDR1 SGHRS, CDR2 YFSETQ. Trimming pared 1 base from V and 1 base from J, leaving 5 bases between. This CDR3 has 13 amino acids. Here the CDR3 DNA reads TGCGCCAGCAGCTTGTTCATCCAAGAGACCCAGTACTTC. Translating gives CASSLFIQETQYF.

In this sample, this clonotype turned up a few times. V usage is TRBV20-1 and J usage is TRBJ2-3; 7 bases are shared with TRBD2. From germline, CDR1 is DFQATT and CDR2 SNEGSKA (reference sequence). Losses at the gene ends were 4 bases for V and 4 bases for J; bases not matched to a gene: 14. The CDR3 has 16 amino acids. The CDR3 loop is CSATNPSGGGPDTQYF. In DNA, the CDR3 is TGCAGTGCTACCAATCCTTCGGGCGGGGGTCCAGATACGCAGTATTTT.

The rearrangement uses TRBV5-5 and TRBJ2-2, with D unclear. Germline CDR1 and CDR2: SGHKS and YYEKEE (reference sequence). Trimming took off 1 base at V and 4 bases at J, with 14 bases between the two ends. The CDR3 contains 16 residues. The CDR3 DNA reads TGTGCCAGCAGCTTGACCATCCGACCGACCACCGGGGAGCTGTTTTTT. Translation gives CASSLTIRPTTGELFF.

J is TRBJ1-6 and V is TRBV3-1; the D gene is possibly TRBD1 (5 bases). Germline values: CDR1 LGHDT, CDR2 YNNKEL (reference sequence). The germline V and J ends were trimmed by 4 bases and 9 bases, with 16 bases remaining between them. CDR3 length equals 15 residues. This CDR3 reads CASSPGAGRVSPLHF. CDR3 nucleotides: TGTGCCAGCAGCCCCGGGGCAGGGAGGGTTTCACCCCTCCACTTT.

With regard to this clonotype: No DNA is shown, since the ends of the CDR3 on it are uncertain; the CDR3 is the one TCRdb lists. The V and J genes are TRBV28 and TRBJ2-2; the D call in the table, TRBD1, was not verified against the DNA. Germline V lookup: CDR1 MDHEN, CDR2 SYDVKM. Counting both end residues, the CDR3 totals 16 amino acids. The CDR3 here is CASSSSTGMTTGELFF.

This clonotype was counted between two and nine times. The rearrangement uses TRBV2 and TRBJ2-1, with a possible D match to TRBD2 (6 bases). Per the germline V gene, CDR1 is SNHLY and CDR2 is FYNNEI. The length of the CDR3 is 13 residues. The V and J ends lost 5 bases and 10 bases respectively, with 15 bases between them. Here the CDR3 DNA reads TGTGCCAGCAGTCAAACACTAGCACACGAGCAGTTCTTC. It specifies CASSQTLAHEQFF.

This clonotype was seen only a few times. The chain is built from TRBV14 and TRBJ2-1; 13 bases are a match to TRBD2. The CDR3 loop spans 15 amino acids. Trimming cost V 4 bases and J 8 bases; bases outside gene matches: 5. Germline assignment: CDR1 SGHDN and CDR2 FVKESK. Here the CDR3 DNA reads TGTGCCAGCAGCCGCCAACTAGCGGGAGGGGATGAGCAGTTCTTC. This sequence encodes CASSRQLAGGDEQFF. The variable domain in full, completed from reference TRBV14 and TRBJ2-1, reads EAGVTQFPSHSVIEKGQTVTLRCDPISGHDNLYWYRRVMGKEIKFLLHFVKESKQDESGMPNNRFLAERTGGTYSTLKVQPAELEDSGVYFCASSRQLAGGDEQFFGPGTRLTVL.

This clonotype was seen a handful of times. The gene calls are TRBV20-1 and TRBJ2-7, with 7 nucleotides matching TRBD1. Germline assignment: CDR1 DFQATT and CDR2 SNEGSKA (reference sequence). After removal of 1 base from V and 4 bases from J, the junction contained 7 bases not matched to a gene. The CDR3 extends over 14 amino acids. The CDR3 DNA reads TGCAGTGCTAGAGGGATGACAGGGTCGTACGAGCAGTACTTC. It encodes CSARGMTGSYEQYF.

This sequence joins TRBV10-3 and TRBJ2-7; D might be TRBD1 (6 bases). V was pared by 3 bases and J by 0 bases, with 9 bases between. Germline CDR1 is ENHRY and CDR2 is SYGVKD. The CDR3 contains 14 residues. CDR3 protein: CAISDTDSSYEQYF. The CDR3 nucleotides read TGTGCCATCAGTGACACGGACAGCTCCTACGAGCAGTACTTC.

The gene calls are TRBV10-3 and TRBJ2-1, with 9 bases that match TRBD1. The J call may be mistaken, given a closer DNA end match to TRBJ2-7. The CDR3 contains 16 residues. The germline gives CDR1 ENHRY, CDR2 SYGVKD. CDR3 bases: TGTGCCACCTCGGGACAGGGTTCGAGCTCCTACAATGAGCAGTACTTC. Amino acids: CATSGQGSSSYNEQYF.

The chain's CDR3 is CASSRPTGIYEQYF. The CDR3 coding sequence is TGTGCCAGCAGCCGACCGACAGGGATCTACGAGCAGTACTTC. The chain joins TRBV7-9 to TRBJ2-7; 7 bases line up with TRBD1. There are 14 residues in the CDR3. The germline V gene encodes CDR1 SEHNR and CDR2 FQNEAQ (reference sequence). J gave up 3 bases and V 5 bases, and 7 bases lay outside the gene matches.

The gene calls are TRBV11-2 and TRBJ2-3; 7 nucleotides agree with TRBD2. The CDR3 sequence is 15 residues long. Germline values: CDR1 SGHAT, CDR2 FQNNGV. The V and J ends lost 4 bases and 1 base, in that order; junction bases with no gene match: 5. The CDR3, as DNA: TGTGCCAGCAGCTGGGGAGCGGGACGCACAGATACGCAGTATTTT. Its translation: CASSWGAGRTDTQYF.

The rearrangement uses TRBV28 and TRBJ1-5, with 9 bases fitting TRBD1. The CDR3 extends over 15 amino acids. With 6 bases clipped from V and 5 bases from J, the junction kept 8 bases outside the gene matches. Germline V gives CDR1 MDHEN, CDR2 SYDVKM. CDR3 nucleotides: TGTGCCAGCAGCACGGGACAGGGTGGGGATCAGCCCCAGCATTTT. Protein: CASSTGQGGDQPQHF.